A single sample is the source of the 22 T cell receptor beta chains below, sequenced in a study of blood T cell repertoires in COVID-19. Method: immunoSEQ multiplex PCR; TCRdb's copy keeps in-frame clones and lacks some. Counted here are 200,000 to 250,000 clones, roughly 89% occurring once; the ten biggest clones make up 2.5% to 3%. Sequencing input: PBMCs or T cells enriched from blood (not recorded which). The receptors originated from a woman in her thirties with acute COVID-19.

This sequence joins TRBV6-5 and TRBJ1-5; 10 bases map to TRBD1. J gave up 7 bases and V 4 bases, and 7 bases lay outside the gene matches. CDR1 is MNHEY and CDR2 is SVGAGI in the germline V gene. The CDR3 is made up of 15 amino acids. The CDR3 nucleotides are TGTGCCAGCAGTTTGACAGGGGGCGCAGGACAGCCCCAGCATTTT. It is translated as CASSLTGGAGQPQHF.

The V and J genes are TRBV7-2 and TRBJ2-7, with TRBD2 matching over 7 bases. Germline V lookup: CDR1 SGHTA, CDR2 FQGNSA. The CDR3 covers 14 residues. With V trimmed by 4 bases and J by 0 bases, 3 bases remained unmatched. CDR3 protein: CASSSGTTSYEQYF. The CDR3 bases are TGTGCCAGCAGCTCGGGGACTACCTCCTACGAGCAGTACTTC.

The rearrangement joins TRBV9 to TRBJ2-2; D is ambiguous. The CDR3 contains 13 residues. The germline V gene has CDR1 SGDLS and CDR2 YYNGEE. V was trimmed by 1 base and J by 6 bases, leaving 7 bases between them. The CDR3 here is CASSVIGSGELFF. In nucleotides, the CDR3 is TGTGCCAGCAGCGTAATTGGCTCCGGGGAGCTGTTTTTT.

The chain joins TRBV7-9 to TRBJ2-1, with TRBD2 as a possible D gene (5 bases). Deletions cut 5 bases from V and 0 bases from J, with 8 bases between. The CDR3 totals 14 residues. Per the germline V gene, CDR1 is SEHNR and CDR2 is FQNEAQ (reference sequence). The CDR3 protein is CASSAGSSYNEQFF. CDR3 bases: TGTGCCAGCAGCGCGGGCAGCTCCTACAATGAGCAGTTCTTC.

The chain couples TRBV20-1 to TRBJ2-1, with 10 bases fitting TRBD2. Germline CDR1 DFQATT, CDR2 SNEGSKA (reference sequence). J gave up 3 bases and V 3 bases, and 14 bases lay outside the gene matches. The CDR3 totals 18 residues. The CDR3 sequence is CSASKISSGGSNYNEQFF. The CDR3 DNA follows: TGCAGTGCTAGTAAGATCTCTAGCGGGGGAAGTAACTACAATGAGCAGTTCTTC.

This clone was seen a handful of times. The rearrangement joins TRBV9 to TRBJ2-2; D is uncertain. The V and J ends lost 9 bases and 1 base respectively, with 10 bases between them. The CDR3 covers 13 residues. The V gene's germline CDR1 is SGDLS and CDR2 YYNGEE. For the CDR3, the DNA is TGTGCCACCAGTTCAGAGAACACCGGGGAGCTGTTTTTT. It translates to CATSSENTGELFF.

V and J are TRBV4-1 and TRBJ1-5; D remains unclear. The CDR3 contains 15 residues. The germline CDR1 and CDR2 sequences are MGHRA and YSYEKL. The V end lost 3 bases, the J end lost 4 bases, and 13 bases lay between the germline ends. The chain's CDR3 is CASSQGDRGNQPQHF. CDR3 coding DNA: TGCGCCAGCAGCCAGGGAGACCGGGGAAATCAGCCCCAGCATTTT.

The chain has TRBV11-2 and TRBJ1-2; 11 bases agree with TRBD1. With 0 bases clipped from V and 4 bases from J, the junction kept 7 bases outside the gene matches. This CDR3 is built from 17 residues. Germline loops: CDR1 SGHAT, CDR2 FQNNGV. The CDR3 loop is CASSLDKWTGGPYGYTF. The CDR3 DNA reads TGTGCCAGCAGCTTAGATAAGTGGACAGGGGGCCCCTATGGCTACACCTTC.

The gene calls are TRBV6-5 and TRBJ2-2, with 7 nucleotides matching TRBD2. The J segment lost 1 base and the V segment lost 1 base, leaving 0 bases of the junction unmatched. This CDR3 has 15 residues. Germline CDR1 and CDR2: MNHEY and SVGAGI. CDR3 protein: CASSYWEGNTGELFF. The CDR3, as DNA: TGTGCCAGCAGTTACTGGGAGGGGAACACCGGGGAGCTGTTTTTT.

The chain combines TRBV10-3 with TRBJ2-3; 8 nucleotides line up with TRBD2. With V trimmed by 5 bases and J by 3 bases, 7 bases remained unmatched. CDR1 and CDR2 (germline): ENHRY, SYGVKD. The CDR3 contains 15 residues. The CDR3 coding sequence is TGTGCCATCAGTATTAGTGGGACTAGAACAGATACGCAGTATTTT. Protein product: CAISISGTRTDTQYF.

The chain joins TRBV19 to TRBJ2-1; D is unclear. V was trimmed by 5 bases and J by 4 bases, leaving 9 bases between them. CDR1 LNHDA and CDR2 SQIVND come from the germline V gene (reference sequence). CDR3 length equals 13 residues. The CDR3 DNA reads as TGTGCCAGTAGTCTCCACGGTTACAATGAGCAGTTCTTC. It specifies CASSLHGYNEQFF.

This clone came up many times. The same CDR3 also results from other DNA sequences found in this sample. The rearrangement uses TRBV30 and TRBJ2-3, with 12 bases identical to TRBD2. V was pared by 2 bases and J by 6 bases, with 6 bases of the junction left unmatched. This CDR3 spans 15 amino acids. The germline CDR1 and CDR2 sequences are GTSNPN and SVGIG (reference sequence). CDR3 region: CAWSTGLAGTDTQYF. CDR3 sequence (DNA): TGTGCCTGGAGTACTGGACTAGCGGGGACGGATACGCAGTATTTT. The full variable domain, in which reference TRBV30 and TRBJ2-3 provide the parts outside the CDR3, is SQTIHQWPATLVQPVGSPLSLECTVEGTSNPNLYWYRQAAGRGLQLLFYSVGIGQISSEVPQNLSASRPQDRQFILSSKKLLLSDSGFYLCAWSTGLAGTDTQYFGPGTRLTVL.

This clone is a singleton in its sample. This chain uses TRBV28 with TRBJ2-7, with D possibly being TRBD1 (6 bases). V lost 5 bases and J 0 bases, leaving 17 bases between the germline ends. This CDR3 comprises 16 residues. Germline CDR1 and CDR2: MDHEN and SYDVKM. CDR3 DNA sequence: TGTGCCAGCAGTCCAAAACACGAGGGGGTCTCCTACGAGCAGTACTTC. The encoded protein is CASSPKHEGVSYEQYF.

The chain recombines TRBV28 with TRBJ1-1, with TRBD1 identical over 7 bases. V lost 6 bases and J lost 0; bases outside the gene matches: 7. The germline gives CDR1 MDHEN, CDR2 SYDVKM. The CDR3 consists of 15 residues. CDR3 in DNA: TGTGCCAGCAGCCAAACCGGGACAGTGAACACTGAAGCTTTCTTT. Residues: CASSQTGTVNTEAFF.

This clone has only a few counts. The J gene is TRBJ1-1, the V gene TRBV7-8; 10 bases are a match to TRBD1. CDR3 length equals 14 residues. Germline V gene data show CDR1 as SGHVS and CDR2 as FQNEAQ. The V gene end was trimmed by 3 bases and the J gene end by 5 bases; junction bases not matched to a gene: 3. CDR3 in DNA: TGTGCCAGCAGCTTGAGGACAGGGGGGACTGAAGCTTTCTTT. Amino acid sequence: CASSLRTGGTEAFF.

The J gene is TRBJ2-3, the V gene TRBV7-9, with TRBD2 identical over 7 bases. V shed 5 bases and J 11 bases; nucleotides not matched to a gene: 10. Germline V gene sequence: CDR1 SEHNR, CDR2 FQNEAQ (reference sequence). CDR3 length: 13 amino acids. The CDR3 DNA is TGTGCCAGCAGCGTCAGACTAGCCCTGGAGCAGTATTTT. Its translation is CASSVRLALEQYF.

This clone was detected only a few times. The chain combines TRBV21-1 with TRBJ1-5. TRBV21-1 is flagged as a pseudogene. This CDR3 has 14 residues. CDR3 bases: TGTGCCAGCAGCATATTTGGCGGTTATCAGCCCCAGCATTTT. This translates into CASSIFGGYQPQHF.

The chain couples TRBV27 to TRBJ2-7; maybe TRBD1 (5 bases). This CDR3 contains 15 residues. Germline CDR1 reads MNHEY; CDR2 reads SMNVEV (reference sequence). V gave up 0 bases and J gave up 6 bases, with 15 bases separating them. CDR3 amino acids: CASSLSLQGNREQYF. The CDR3 DNA follows: TGTGCCAGCAGTTTATCGCTTCAGGGAAATCGCGAGCAGTACTTC.

V usage is TRBV6-5 and J usage is TRBJ2-1; D might be TRBD1 (6 bases). The CDR3 is 15 amino acids. Between the trimmed V and J ends, which lost 11 bases and 8 bases, there was a span of 25 bases. Germline CDR1 is MNHEY and CDR2 is SVGAGI. The CDR3 DNA is TGTGCCGGAGCATGGGGGACAAGGGGTTCTGATGAGCAGTTCTTC. It specifies CAGAWGTRGSDEQFF.

The chain is built from TRBV2 and TRBJ2-6; 9 bases align to TRBD1. Germline V gene data show CDR1 as SNHLY and CDR2 as FYNNEI. V was clipped by 10 bases and J by 3 bases; unmatched bases: 7. The CDR3 has 15 amino acids. The CDR3 is CANLQGARGANVLTF. CDR3 DNA: TGTGCCAACCTACAGGGGGCGCGTGGGGCCAACGTCCTGACTTTC.

The CDR3: CASSPSPGQGLYGYTF. In DNA form, the CDR3 reads TGTGCCAGCAGCCCCTCCCCGGGACAAGGACTCTATGGCTACACCTTC. The J gene is TRBJ1-2, the V gene TRBV5-4; possible D gene TRBD1, 6 bases. Germline CDR1 is SGHNT and CDR2 is YYREEE (reference sequence). CDR3 length: 16 amino acids. The V end lost 4 bases, the J end lost 4 bases, and 20 bases lay between the germline ends.

The CDR3 nucleotides are TGTGCCAGCAGCTTAATCCAGGGGGTATGGGAGCAGTACTTC. Protein product: CASSLIQGVWEQYF. The J gene is TRBJ2-7, the V gene TRBV7-2, with 7 nucleotides matching TRBD1. V was pared by 2 bases and J by 7 bases, with 8 bases of the junction left unmatched. Germline V CDR1 and CDR2: SGHTA, FQGNSA. The length of the CDR3 is 14 residues.